Below, one T cell receptor beta chain is given with its context. Antigen unknown. The sample has other DNA sequences that encode this CDR3 too. The sample originates from a study of graft-versus-host responses after intestinal transplantation. Study-level points and caveats: With peak circulating GvH clone levels came an association with early post-transplant HvG declines. Allografts of one patient group, those with graft-donor T cell macrochimerism, had high graft-versus-host to host-versus-graft clonal ratios. Analysis identified GvH clones in recipient marrow, with some appearing first in ileum or blood.

Some clones are missing from TCRdb's copy, which holds only in-frame ones; the method was immunoSEQ multiplex PCR. The data contain around 90,000 clones, roughly 92% of them singletons. This TCR derives from a human donor who received an intestinal transplant. This material consisted of unstimulated CD4+ T cells sorted from spleen or lymph node cells, taken before intestinal transplant.

CDR3 loop: CASSSRTGQETQYF. The CDR3 nucleotides read TGCGCCAGCAGCTCCCGGACAGGGCAAGAGACCCAGTACTTC. The chain recombines TRBV5-1 with TRBJ2-5; TRBD1 agrees at 8 bases. This CDR3 region has 14 residues. Trimming at V came to 3 bases and at J to 2 bases, leaving 3 bases not matched to a gene. Germline CDR1 reads SGHRS; CDR2 reads YFSETQ. Based on the CDR3 plus reference TRBV5-1 and TRBJ2-5, the full variable domain is KAGVTQTPRYLIKTRGQQVTLSCSPISGHRSVSWYQQTPGQGLQFLFEYFSETQRNKGNFPGRFSGRQFSNSRSEMNVSTLELGDSALYLCASSSRTGQETQYFGPGTRLLVL.